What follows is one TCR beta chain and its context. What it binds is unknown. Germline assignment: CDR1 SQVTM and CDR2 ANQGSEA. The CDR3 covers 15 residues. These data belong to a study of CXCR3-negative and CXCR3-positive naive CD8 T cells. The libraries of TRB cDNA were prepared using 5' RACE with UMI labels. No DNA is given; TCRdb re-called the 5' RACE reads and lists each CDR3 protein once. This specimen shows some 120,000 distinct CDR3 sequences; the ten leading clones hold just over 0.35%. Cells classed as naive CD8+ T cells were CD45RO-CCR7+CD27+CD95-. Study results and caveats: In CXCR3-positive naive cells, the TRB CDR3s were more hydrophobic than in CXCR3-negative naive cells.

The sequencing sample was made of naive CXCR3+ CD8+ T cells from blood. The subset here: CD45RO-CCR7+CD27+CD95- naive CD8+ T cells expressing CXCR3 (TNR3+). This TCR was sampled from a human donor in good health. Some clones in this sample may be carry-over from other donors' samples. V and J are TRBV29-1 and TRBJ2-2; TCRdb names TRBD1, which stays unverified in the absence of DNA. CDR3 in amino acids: CSVLITGRNTGELFF.